Shown below are 9 T cell receptor beta chains from a single sample sequenced in a study of blood T cell repertoires in COVID-19. This table comes from immunoSEQ multiplex PCR, and its TCRdb copy is limited to in-frame clones, with some not included. Here the sample spans some 200,000 clones, roughly 80% being singletons. Sequencing was done on a sample of peripheral blood. The receptors here all came from a woman aged 55 to 70 with acute or convalescent COVID-19.

This chain connects TRBV10-3 to TRBJ2-5; 14 bases line up with TRBD2. CDR1 and CDR2 from the germline V gene are ENHRY and SYGVKD. The CDR3 spans 17 residues. With 4 bases clipped from V and 3 bases from J, the junction kept 7 bases outside the gene matches. The CDR3 bases are TGTGCCATCAGTGCTGCCGCGGGACTAGCGGGGGAAGAGACCCAGTACTTC. This gives the protein CAISAAAGLAGEETQYF.

The chain joins TRBV18 to TRBJ2-7; TRBD1 matches 11 bases. Germline CDR1 and CDR2: KGHSH and LQKENI. The V and J ends lost 5 bases and 2 bases, in that order; junction bases with no gene match: 2. CDR3 length equals 14 residues. The CDR3 region is CASSAGQGAYEQYF. CDR3 DNA sequence: TGTGCCAGCTCAGCGGGACAGGGGGCCTACGAGCAGTACTTC.

The V call is TRBV12-3 or TRBV12-4, the J call TRBJ2-7, with D maybe TRBD1 (6 bases). V lost 6 bases and J lost 9, with 12 bases in between. CDR3 length: 11 amino acids. The chain's CDR3 is CASSRGVGQYF. CDR3 bases: TGTGCCAGCAGCAGGGGAGTTGGGCAGTACTTC.

The chain links TRBV6-5 to TRBJ1-6; perhaps TRBD1 as D (5 bases). This CDR3 spans 13 amino acids. Trimming removed 8 bases at V and 5 bases at J, with 10 bases between. Germline assignment: CDR1 MNHEY and CDR2 SVGAGI. The CDR3 protein is CASQGSDNSPLHF. The CDR3 nucleotides read TGTGCCAGCCAGGGTTCGGATAATTCACCCCTCCACTTT.

The chain is built from TRBV5-1 and TRBJ2-1; 7 nucleotides match TRBD1. The CDR3 contains 16 residues. Germline V gene data show CDR1 as SGHRS and CDR2 as YFSETQ. The V segment lost 4 bases and the J segment 0 bases; nucleotides outside the gene matches: 7. CDR3 loop: CASSPTRDSSYNEQFF. DNA of the CDR3: TGCGCCAGCAGCCCTACAAGGGACAGCTCCTACAATGAGCAGTTCTTC.

In DNA form, the CDR3 reads TGTGCCAGCAGTGACGGAGGGGTCCGCTACGAGCAGTACTTC. Its translation is CASSDGGVRYEQYF. The chain couples TRBV2 to TRBJ2-7; perhaps TRBD2 as D (6 bases). V was pared by 3 bases and J by 3 bases, with 12 bases between. CDR3 length: 14 residues. CDR1 SNHLY and CDR2 FYNNEI come from the germline V gene.

This chain uses TRBV2 with TRBJ1-1; D gene unclear. This CDR3 is 13 amino acids long. Trimming cost V 8 bases and J 1 base, with 11 bases left between them. Looked up from germline, CDR1 is SNHLY and CDR2 is FYNNEI. CDR3 DNA sequence: TGTGCCAGCGGCCCGCTTGGGAACACTGAAGCTTTCTTT. This encodes CASGPLGNTEAFF.

This chain uses TRBV7-9 with TRBJ1-5; 8 positions agree with TRBD1. The CDR3 is 16 residues long. Germline trimming cut 2 bases from V and 0 bases from J; bases unmatched to any gene: 3. Germline V gene sequence: CDR1 SEHNR, CDR2 FQNEAQ (reference sequence). CDR3 in amino acids: CASSLTGGYSNQPQHF. The CDR3 nucleotides read TGTGCCAGCAGCTTAACAGGGGGTTATAGCAATCAGCCCCAGCATTTT.

V is TRBV11-2 and J is TRBJ1-2, with 8 bases fitting TRBD1. Unmatched junction bases numbered 6, after V lost 5 bases and J lost 4 bases. Germline V gene lookup returns CDR1 SGHAT and CDR2 FQNNGV. The CDR3 is made up of 14 amino acids. The CDR3 loop is CASSPGQGGYGYTF. CDR3 coding DNA: TGTGCCAGCAGCCCCGGACAGGGCGGCTATGGCTACACCTTC.